This section outlines one T cell receptor beta chain sequence together with its context. Its cognate antigen is unknown. These data come from a study of radiotherapy plus CTLA-4 blockade in lung cancer. The method was immunoSEQ multiplex PCR; TCRdb's version includes in-frame clones alone and lacks a portion of them. The data contain around 37,000 clones, roughly 70% of them singletons. The V end lost 4 bases, the J end lost 5 bases, and 6 bases lay between the germline ends. The length of the CDR3 is 12 residues. The germline CDR1 and CDR2 sequences are MNHEY and SMNVEV (reference sequence). Whole-study findings and limits: In blood, after radiotherapy plus ipilimumab, tumor-derived TCR clones expanded.

This chain uses TRBV27 with TRBJ1-5; unclear D gene. This TCR was sampled from a human donor with non-small cell lung cancer that progressed on radiotherapy plus ipilimumab. The starting material was peripheral blood, obtained from a patient treated with radiotherapy plus ipilimumab. CDR3 amino acids: CASSSGDQPQHF. In DNA, the CDR3 is TGTGCCAGCAGTTCCGGGGATCAGCCCCAGCATTTT.